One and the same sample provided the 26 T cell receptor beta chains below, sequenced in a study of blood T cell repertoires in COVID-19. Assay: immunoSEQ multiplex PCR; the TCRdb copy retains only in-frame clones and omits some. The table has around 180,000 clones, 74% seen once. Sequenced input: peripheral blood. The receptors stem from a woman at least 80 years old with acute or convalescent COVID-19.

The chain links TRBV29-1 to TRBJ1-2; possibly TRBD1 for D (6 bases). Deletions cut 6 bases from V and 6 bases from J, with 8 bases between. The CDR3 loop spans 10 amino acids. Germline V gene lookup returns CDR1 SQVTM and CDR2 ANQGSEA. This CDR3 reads CSVQGDGYTF. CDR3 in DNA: TGCAGCGTACAGGGAGATGGCTACACCTTC. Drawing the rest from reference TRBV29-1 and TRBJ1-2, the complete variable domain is SAVISQKPSRDICQRGTSLTIQCQVDSQVTMMFWYRQQPGQSLTLIATANQGSEATYESGFVIDKFPISRPNLTFSTLTVSNMSPEDSSIYLCSVQGDGYTFGSGTRLTVV.

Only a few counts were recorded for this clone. CDR3 DNA sequence: TGTGCCAGCAGTTTTGCGGGGACGGAGACCCAGTACTTC. Translation gives CASSFAGTETQYF. The chain is built from TRBV28 and TRBJ2-5; D might be TRBD2 (6 bases). Trimming left V 3 bases short and J 5 bases short, with 10 bases between. Germline CDR1 is MDHEN and CDR2 is SYDVKM. CDR3 length: 13 amino acids.

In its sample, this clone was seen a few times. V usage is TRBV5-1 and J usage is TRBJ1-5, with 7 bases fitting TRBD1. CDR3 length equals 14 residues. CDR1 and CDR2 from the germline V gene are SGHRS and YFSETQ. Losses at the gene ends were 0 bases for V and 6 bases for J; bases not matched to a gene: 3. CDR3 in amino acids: CASSLEAGGQPQHF. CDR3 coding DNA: TGCGCCAGCAGCTTGGAAGCAGGGGGTCAGCCCCAGCATTTT.

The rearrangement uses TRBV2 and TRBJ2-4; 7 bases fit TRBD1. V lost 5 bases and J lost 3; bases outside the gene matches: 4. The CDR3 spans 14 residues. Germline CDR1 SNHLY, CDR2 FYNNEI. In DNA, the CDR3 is TGTGCCAGCAGTCGACAGGGAGTCAAAAACATTCAGTACTTC. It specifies CASSRQGVKNIQYF.

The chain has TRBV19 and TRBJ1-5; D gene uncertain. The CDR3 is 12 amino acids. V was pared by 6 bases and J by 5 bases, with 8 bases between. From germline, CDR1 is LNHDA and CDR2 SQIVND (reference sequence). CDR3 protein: CASRKEDQPQHF. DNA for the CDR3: TGTGCCAGTAGGAAAGAGGATCAGCCCCAGCATTTT.

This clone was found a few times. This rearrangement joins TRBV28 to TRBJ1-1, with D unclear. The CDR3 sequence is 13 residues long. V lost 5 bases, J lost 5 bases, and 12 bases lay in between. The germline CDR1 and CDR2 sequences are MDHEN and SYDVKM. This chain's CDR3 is CASSIVSETEAFF. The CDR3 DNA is TGTGCCAGCAGTATCGTCTCTGAGACTGAAGCTTTCTTT.

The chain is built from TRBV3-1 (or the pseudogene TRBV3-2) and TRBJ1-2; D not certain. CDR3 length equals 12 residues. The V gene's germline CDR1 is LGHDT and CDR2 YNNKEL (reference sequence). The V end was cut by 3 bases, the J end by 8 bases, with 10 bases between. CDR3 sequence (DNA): TGTGCCAGCAGCCAGGAGGGATACGGCTACACCTTC. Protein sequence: CASSQEGYGYTF.

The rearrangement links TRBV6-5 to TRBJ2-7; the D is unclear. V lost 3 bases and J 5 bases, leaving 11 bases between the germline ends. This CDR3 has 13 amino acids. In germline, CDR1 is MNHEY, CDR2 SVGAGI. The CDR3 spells CASSYGQVNEQYF. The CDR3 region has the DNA TGTGCCAGCAGTTATGGGCAGGTGAACGAGCAGTACTTC.

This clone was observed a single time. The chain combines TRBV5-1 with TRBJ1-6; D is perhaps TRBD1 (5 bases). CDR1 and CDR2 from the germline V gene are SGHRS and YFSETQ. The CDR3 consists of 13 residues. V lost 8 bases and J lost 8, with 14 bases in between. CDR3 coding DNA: TGCGCCAGTAGACCAGGGTTTGATTCACCCCTCCACTTT. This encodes CASRPGFDSPLHF. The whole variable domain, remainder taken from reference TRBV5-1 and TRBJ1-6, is KAGVTQTPRYLIKTRGQQVTLSCSPISGHRSVSWYQQTPGQGLQFLFEYFSETQRNKGNFPGRFSGRQFSNSRSEMNVSTLELGDSALYLCASRPGFDSPLHFGNGTRLTVT.

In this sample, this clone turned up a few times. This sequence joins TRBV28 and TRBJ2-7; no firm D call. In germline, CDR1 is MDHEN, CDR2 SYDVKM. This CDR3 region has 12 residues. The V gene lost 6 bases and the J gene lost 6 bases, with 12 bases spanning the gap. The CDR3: CASSPQRSEQYF. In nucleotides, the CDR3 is TGTGCCAGCAGCCCCCAACGGAGCGAGCAGTACTTC. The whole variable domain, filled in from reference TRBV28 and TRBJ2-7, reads DVKVTQSSRYLVKRTGEKVFLECVQDMDHENMFWYRQDPGLGLRLIYFSYDVKMKEKGDIPEGYSVSREKKERFSLILESASTNQTSMYLCASSPQRSEQYFGPGTRLTVT.

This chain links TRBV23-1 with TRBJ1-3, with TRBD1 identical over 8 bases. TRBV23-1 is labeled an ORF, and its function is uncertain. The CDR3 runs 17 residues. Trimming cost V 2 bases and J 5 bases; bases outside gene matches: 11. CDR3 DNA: TGCGCCAGCAGTCAACCGCCGGACAGGGCTATAAGAAACACCATATATTTT. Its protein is CASSQPPDRAIRNTIYF.

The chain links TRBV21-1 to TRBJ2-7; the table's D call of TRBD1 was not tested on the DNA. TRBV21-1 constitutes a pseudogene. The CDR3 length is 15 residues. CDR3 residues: CASSKSGTGGHEQYF. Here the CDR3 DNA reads TGTGCCAGCAGCAAAAGCGGGACAGGGGGCCACGAGCAGTACTTC.

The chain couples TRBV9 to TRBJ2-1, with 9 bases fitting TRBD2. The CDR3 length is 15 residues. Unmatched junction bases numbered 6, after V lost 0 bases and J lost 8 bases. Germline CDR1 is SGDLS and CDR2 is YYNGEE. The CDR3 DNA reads TGTGCCAGCAGCGTAGGTCCTAGCGGGACGGATGAGCAGTTCTTC. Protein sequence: CASSVGPSGTDEQFF.

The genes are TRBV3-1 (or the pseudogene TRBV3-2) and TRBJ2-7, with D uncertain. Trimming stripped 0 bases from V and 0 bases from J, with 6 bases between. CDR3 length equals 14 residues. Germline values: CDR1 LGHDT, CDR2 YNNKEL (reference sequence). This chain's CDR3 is CASSQDPSSYEQYF. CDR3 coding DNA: TGTGCCAGCAGCCAAGACCCGAGCTCCTACGAGCAGTACTTC.

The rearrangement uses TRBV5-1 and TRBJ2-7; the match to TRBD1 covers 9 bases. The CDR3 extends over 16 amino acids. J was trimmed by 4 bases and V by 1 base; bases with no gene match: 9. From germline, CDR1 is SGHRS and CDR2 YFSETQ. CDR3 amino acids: CASSLISGQGGYEQYF. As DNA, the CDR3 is TGCGCCAGCAGCTTGATTTCGGGACAGGGAGGTTACGAGCAGTACTTC. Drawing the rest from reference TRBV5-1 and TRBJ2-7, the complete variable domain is KAGVTQTPRYLIKTRGQQVTLSCSPISGHRSVSWYQQTPGQGLQFLFEYFSETQRNKGNFPGRFSGRQFSNSRSEMNVSTLELGDSALYLCASSLISGQGGYEQYFGPGTRLTVT.

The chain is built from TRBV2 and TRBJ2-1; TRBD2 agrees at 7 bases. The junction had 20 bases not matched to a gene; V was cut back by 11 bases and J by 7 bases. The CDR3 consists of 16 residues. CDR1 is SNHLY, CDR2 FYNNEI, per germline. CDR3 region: CASAADAGAVNNEQFF. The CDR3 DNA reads TGTGCCTCCGCAGCCGACGCGGGAGCCGTTAATAATGAGCAGTTCTTC.

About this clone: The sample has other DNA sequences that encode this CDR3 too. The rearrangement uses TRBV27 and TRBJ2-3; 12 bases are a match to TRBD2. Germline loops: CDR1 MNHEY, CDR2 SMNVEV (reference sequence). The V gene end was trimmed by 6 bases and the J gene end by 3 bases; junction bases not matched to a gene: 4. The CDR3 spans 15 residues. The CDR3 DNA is TGTGCCAGCAGCCCACTAGCGGGAGGTACAGATACGCAGTATTTT. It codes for CASSPLAGGTDTQYF.

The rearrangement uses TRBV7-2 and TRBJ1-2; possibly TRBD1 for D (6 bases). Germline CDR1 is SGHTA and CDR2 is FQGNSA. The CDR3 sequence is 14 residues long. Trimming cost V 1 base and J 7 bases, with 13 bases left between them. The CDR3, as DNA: TGTGCCAGCAGCTTAGAGCAGGGGCTAGGTGGCTACACCTTC. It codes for CASSLEQGLGGYTF. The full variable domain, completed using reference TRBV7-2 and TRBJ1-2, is GAGVSQSPSNKVTEKGKDVELRCDPISGHTALYWYRQSLGQGLEFLIYFQGNSAPDKSGLPSDRFSAERTGGSVSTLTIQRTQQEDSAVYLCASSLEQGLGGYTFGSGTRLTVV.

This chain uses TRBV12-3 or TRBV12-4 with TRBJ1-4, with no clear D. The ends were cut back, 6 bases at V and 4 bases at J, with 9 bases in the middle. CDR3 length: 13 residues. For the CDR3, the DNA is TGTGCCAGCAGCGAAGATAGTAATGAAAAACTGTTTTTT. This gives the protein CASSEDSNEKLFF.

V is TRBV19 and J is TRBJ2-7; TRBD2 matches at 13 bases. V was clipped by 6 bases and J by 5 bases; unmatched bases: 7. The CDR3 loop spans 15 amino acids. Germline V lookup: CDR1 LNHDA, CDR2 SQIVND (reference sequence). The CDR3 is CASSTGTSGINEQYF. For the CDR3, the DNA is TGTGCCAGTAGCACCGGGACTAGCGGGATTAACGAGCAGTACTTC.

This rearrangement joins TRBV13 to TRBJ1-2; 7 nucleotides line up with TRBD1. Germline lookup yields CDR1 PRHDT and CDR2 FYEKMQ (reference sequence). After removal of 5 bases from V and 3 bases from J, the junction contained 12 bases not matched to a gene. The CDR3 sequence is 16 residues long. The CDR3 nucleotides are TGTGCCAGCAGCGAGGACCAGGGGGGTCTCGACTATGGCTACACCTTC. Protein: CASSEDQGGLDYGYTF.

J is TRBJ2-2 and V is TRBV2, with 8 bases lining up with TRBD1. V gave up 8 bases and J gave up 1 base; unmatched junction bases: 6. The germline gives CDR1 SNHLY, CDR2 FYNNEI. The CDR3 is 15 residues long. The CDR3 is CASRAGQGNTGELFF. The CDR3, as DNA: TGTGCCAGCCGCGCCGGACAGGGGAACACCGGGGAGCTGTTTTTT.

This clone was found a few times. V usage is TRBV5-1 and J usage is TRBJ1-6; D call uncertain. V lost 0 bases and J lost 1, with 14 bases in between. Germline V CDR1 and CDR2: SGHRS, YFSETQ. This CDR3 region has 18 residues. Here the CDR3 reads CASSLVPGRFSYNSPLHF. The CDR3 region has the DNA TGCGCCAGCAGCTTGGTCCCCGGTCGGTTTTCCTATAATTCACCCCTCCACTTT.

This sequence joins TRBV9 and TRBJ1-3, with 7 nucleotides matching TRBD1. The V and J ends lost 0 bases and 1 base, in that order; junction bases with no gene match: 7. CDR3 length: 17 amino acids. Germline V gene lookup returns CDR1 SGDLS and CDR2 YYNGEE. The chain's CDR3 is CASSVAPGTVSGNTIYF. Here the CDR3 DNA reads TGTGCCAGCAGCGTAGCTCCAGGGACAGTATCTGGAAACACCATATATTTT.

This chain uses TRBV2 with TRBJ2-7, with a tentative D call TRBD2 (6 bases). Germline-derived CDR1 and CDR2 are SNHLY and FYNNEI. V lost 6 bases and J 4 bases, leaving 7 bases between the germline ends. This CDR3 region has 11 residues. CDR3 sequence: CASRTSYEQYF. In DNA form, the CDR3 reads TGTGCCAGCAGGACTAGTTACGAGCAGTACTTC.

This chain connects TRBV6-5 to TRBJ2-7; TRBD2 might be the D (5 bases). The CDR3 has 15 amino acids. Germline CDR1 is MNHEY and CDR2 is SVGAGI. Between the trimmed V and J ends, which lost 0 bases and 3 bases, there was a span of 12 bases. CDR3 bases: TGTGCCAGCAGTTACTCCGAGGGCGGCGGCTACGAGCAGTACTTC. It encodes CASSYSEGGGYEQYF.